This entry describes one TCR beta chain. What it recognizes is unknown. The data were taken from a study of CXCR3-negative and CXCR3-positive naive CD8 T cells. It was by 5' RACE with UMI labels that the TRB cDNA libraries were prepared. From the 5' RACE reads, TCRdb lists one entry per CDR3 protein and no DNA. The sample holds tens of thousands of distinct CDR3 sequences. The CDR3 is 14 residues long. The germline CDR1 and CDR2 sequences are MNHEY and SMNVEV (reference sequence). Study findings and constraints: Fresh PBMCs were used in most assays, and CXCR3 expression partially decreased after cryopreservation. Because surface CD5 did not distinguish the naive subsets, TCR strength was inferred from TRB CDR3 properties. Hydrophobicity of TRB CDR3s was greater in CXCR3-positive naive cells than in CXCR3-negative naive cells. For memory CD8+ cells diversity was much lower, but both naive subsets had comparably high diversity.

This sequence joins TRBV27 and TRBJ2-7; TCRdb designates TRBD1, a call that cannot be tested without DNA. Specimen: naive CXCR3+ CD8+ T cells from blood. Subset in this sample: CD45RO-CCR7+CD27+CD95- naive CD8+ T cells expressing CXCR3 (TNR3+). This sequence was found in a human donor in good health. Some clones in this sample may be carry-over from other donors' samples. CDR3 in amino acids: CASGRTGPSYEQYF.